This T cell receptor (beta chain) was identified in a study of Graves' ophthalmopathy and Graves' hyperthyroidism. The CDR3 totals 14 residues. The germline V and J ends were trimmed by 6 bases and 4 bases, with 15 bases remaining between them. Amplifying from RNA transcripts, the study obtained TCR beta CDR3 regions. In the first round, RT-PCR was carried out with HTBI primers, and a multiplex PCR formed the second round. MiXCR, run by TCRdb on the multiplex PCR reads, gives a single entry per CDR3 protein. The table lists around 1,200,000 distinct CDR3 sequences, 35% to 40% of them singletons. This clonotype was picked up many times.

The source material was peripheral blood or thyroid tissue (not recorded which). The chain joins TRBV12-3 or TRBV12-4 to TRBJ1-1; D may be TRBD1 (6 bases). The receptor was isolated from an adult man with Graves' hyperthyroidism. The CDR3 region is CASSRQGHGTEAFF. CDR3 in DNA: TGTGCCAGCAGCCGTCAGGGGCACGGCACTGAAGCTTTCTTT.